The T cell receptor (beta chain) under discussion was sequenced for a study of cytomegalovirus exposure and HLA in healthy donors. Findings of the study overall: It was assumed in the presence/absence analyses that sequencing depth was roughly uniform across donors.

The V and J ends lost 3 bases and 3 bases respectively, with 8 bases between them. The CDR3 sequence is 14 residues long. Germline values: CDR1 MRHNA, CDR2 SNTAGT. The PCR used 60 Vbeta and 13 Jbeta primers. Here immunoSEQ multiplex PCR was the method, and the copy in TCRdb shows in-frame clones only, minus some. The table has 90,000 to 120,000 clones, about 74% seen once. Turning to this clone: Antigen: not known.

Sequenced sample: PBMCs. The chain joins TRBV6-4 to TRBJ2-2; D is unclear. This sequence was found in a woman between 40 and 50 years old in good health and CMV-seropositive. Here the CDR3 reads CASSDSSDTGELFF. The DNA of the CDR3 is TGTGCCAGCAGTGATAGTTCGGACACCGGGGAGCTGTTTTTT.